Each of the 17 T cell receptor beta chains below was sequenced from the same sample in a study of blood T cell repertoires in COVID-19. Profiled with immunoSEQ multiplex PCR; TCRdb holds only in-frame clones, not every one. The table shows 110,000 or so clones, with 84% occurring only once. The sequenced sample was peripheral blood. The receptors here all came from a woman aged 35 to 49 with acute or convalescent COVID-19.

The V gene is TRBV3-1 (or the pseudogene TRBV3-2), the J gene TRBJ1-6, with TRBD1 matching over 7 bases. This CDR3 is built from 14 residues. Trimming cost V 10 bases and J 5 bases; bases outside gene matches: 8. Germline CDR1 reads LGHDT; CDR2 reads YNNKEL (reference sequence). The CDR3: CATKKQGNNSPLHF. The CDR3 nucleotides are TGTGCCACAAAGAAACAGGGGAATAATTCACCCCTCCACTTT.

This clone was counted once. The CDR3 DNA is TGCGCCAGCAGACCAGGCGACAGGGAGGATTCACCCCTCCACTTT. Protein sequence: CASRPGDREDSPLHF. V is TRBV10-2 and J is TRBJ1-6, with TRBD1 identical over 7 bases. This CDR3 is 15 amino acids long. Germline V lookup: CDR1 WSHSY, CDR2 SAAADI. After removal of 6 bases from V and 8 bases from J, the junction contained 10 bases not matched to a gene.

This sequence joins TRBV3-1 (or the pseudogene TRBV3-2) and TRBJ1-1, with 9 bases matching TRBD1. Germline V gives CDR1 LGHDT, CDR2 YNNKEL (reference sequence). This CDR3 is 15 amino acids long. Trimming at V came to 4 bases and at J to 3 bases, leaving 6 bases not matched to a gene. The CDR3 region is CASSPSTGGDTEAFF. DNA for the CDR3: TGTGCCAGCAGCCCCTCGACAGGGGGGGACACTGAAGCTTTCTTT.

The chain joins TRBV2 to TRBJ2-7; 9 nucleotides match TRBD1. The V gene's germline CDR1 is SNHLY and CDR2 FYNNEI. After removal of 10 bases from V and 2 bases from J, the junction contained 9 bases not matched to a gene. The CDR3 is made up of 14 amino acids. The CDR3 sequence is CATRPGQGPYEQYF. The CDR3 DNA is TGTGCCACACGGCCGGGACAGGGTCCCTACGAGCAGTACTTC.

V is TRBV7-2 and J is TRBJ1-2, with D possibly matching TRBD1 (5 bases). With 7 bases removed from V and 3 bases from J, the gap between germline ends came to 15 bases. The CDR3 has 14 residues. Germline assignment: CDR1 SGHTA and CDR2 FQGNSA. The CDR3: CASTIRKGDYGYTF. CDR3 bases: TGTGCCAGCACCATTCGGAAAGGGGACTATGGCTACACCTTC.

This chain joins TRBV6-5 and TRBJ1-5; perhaps TRBD1 as D (5 bases). Looked up from germline, CDR1 is MNHEY and CDR2 is SVGAGI. The CDR3 contains 14 residues. Between the trimmed V and J ends, which lost 6 bases and 5 bases, there was a span of 14 bases. CDR3 nucleotides: TGTGCCAGCAGGCCTGGGGGAGGTCATCAGCCCCAGCATTTT. This gives the protein CASRPGGGHQPQHF.

CDR3 residues: CASSLGQNSGNTIYF. CDR3 coding DNA: TGTGCCAGCAGCTTGGGACAAAACTCTGGAAACACCATATATTTT. The genes are TRBV2 and TRBJ1-3; tentative D call: TRBD1 (6 bases). Germline loops: CDR1 SNHLY, CDR2 FYNNEI. The CDR3 is 15 amino acids. V lost 6 bases, J lost 0 bases, and 12 bases lay in between.

This clone appeared a few times. This chain joins TRBV28 and TRBJ1-2; 7 positions match TRBD1. V shed 7 bases and J 2 bases; nucleotides not matched to a gene: 7. Germline lookup yields CDR1 MDHEN and CDR2 SYDVKM. This CDR3 spans 14 amino acids. CDR3 loop: CASTQGGVNYGYTF. For the CDR3, the DNA is TGTGCCAGCACCCAGGGGGGTGTGAACTATGGCTACACCTTC.

The chain has TRBV5-1 and TRBJ2-1; D perhaps matches TRBD2 (5 bases). Germline lookup yields CDR1 SGHRS and CDR2 YFSETQ. The V gene lost 4 bases and the J gene lost 4 bases, with 12 bases spanning the gap. The CDR3 runs 14 residues. The CDR3 spells CASSPSGGYNEQFF. The CDR3 region has the DNA TGCGCCAGCAGCCCCTCGGGCGGGTACAATGAGCAGTTCTTC.

The chain couples TRBV6-5 to TRBJ1-1; D is perhaps TRBD1 (6 bases). V was cut by 7 bases and J by 1 base, with 10 bases left in between. CDR1 and CDR2 from the germline V gene are MNHEY and SVGAGI. The CDR3 covers 13 residues. This CDR3 is CASTRTANTEAFF. CDR3 nucleotides: TGTGCCAGCACCCGGACAGCGAACACTGAAGCTTTCTTT.

This clone was seen a handful of times. The chain couples TRBV19 to TRBJ1-5, with 8 bases that match TRBD1. The ends lost 5 bases at V and 7 bases at J; junction bases unmatched: 10. This CDR3 region has 15 residues. Germline assignment: CDR1 LNHDA and CDR2 SQIVND (reference sequence). This CDR3 reads CASSLSGGGGQPQHF. For the CDR3, the DNA is TGTGCCAGTAGTTTGTCAGGGGGCGGAGGACAGCCCCAGCATTTT.

The V and J genes are TRBV4-1 and TRBJ2-7, with 8 nucleotides matching TRBD1. CDR3 length: 15 residues. The V gene's germline CDR1 is MGHRA and CDR2 YSYEKL. V lost 1 base and J lost 7; bases outside the gene matches: 9. The CDR3 region has the DNA TGCGCCAGCAGCCAAGTTAATCAGGGGGCGGGAGAGCAGTACTTC. Translated: CASSQVNQGAGEQYF.

This clone occurred many times. The chain links TRBV7-9 to TRBJ1-2; 7 bases are shared with TRBD1. V trimming: 0 bases; J trimming: 7 bases; junction bases outside the gene matches: 2. The CDR3 sequence is 13 residues long. Per germline, CDR1 SEHNR and CDR2 FQNEAQ (reference sequence). The CDR3 here is CASSLAGQTGYTF. For the CDR3, the DNA is TGTGCCAGCAGCTTAGCGGGACAGACTGGCTACACCTTC.

The chain recombines TRBV2 with TRBJ2-1, with TRBD2 matching over 9 bases. This CDR3 contains 16 residues. Germline trimming cut 3 bases from V and 1 base from J; bases unmatched to any gene: 4. Germline CDR1 reads SNHLY; CDR2 reads FYNNEI. This CDR3 is CASSDLAGGSYNEQFF. The CDR3 region has the DNA TGTGCCAGCAGTGATCTGGCGGGGGGGTCCTACAATGAGCAGTTCTTC.

V usage is TRBV5-1 and J usage is TRBJ1-1; no firm D call. Germline loops: CDR1 SGHRS, CDR2 YFSETQ. The CDR3 runs 13 residues. Trimming removed 4 bases from V and 0 bases from J, with 7 bases in between. Here the CDR3 DNA reads TGCGCCAGCAGCACCGGGTTGAACACTGAAGCTTTCTTT. Its protein is CASSTGLNTEAFF.

This clone was seen only once. The rearrangement uses TRBV6-5 and TRBJ1-2, with 7 bases matching TRBD1. V lost 7 bases, J lost 9 bases, and 8 bases stayed unmatched. Germline V gene lookup returns CDR1 MNHEY and CDR2 SVGAGI. The CDR3 loop spans 12 amino acids. The CDR3 coding sequence is TGTGCCAGCAACCAGGGGGGCCGAAGCTACACCTTC. Protein: CASNQGGRSYTF.

This clone was seen more than once but under ten times. The chain is built from TRBV19 and TRBJ1-1, with D perhaps TRBD1 (6 bases). Germline loops: CDR1 LNHDA, CDR2 SQIVND (reference sequence). Trimming took off 2 bases at V and 0 bases at J, with 13 bases between the two ends. This CDR3 comprises 16 residues. The CDR3 DNA is TGTGCCAGTAGTATATCCCTCGGACAGCTGAACACTGAAGCTTTCTTT. It yields the protein CASSISLGQLNTEAFF. Based on the CDR3 plus reference TRBV19 and TRBJ1-1, the full variable domain is DGGITQSPKYLFRKEGQNVTLSCEQNLNHDAMYWYRQDPGQGLRLIYYSQIVNDFQKGDIAEGYSVSREKKESFPLTVTSAQKNPTAFYLCASSISLGQLNTEAFFGQGTRLTVV.